One T cell receptor (beta chain) is described in this entry. The target of this receptor is not known. No per-base quality is available; no much larger clone lies one base away. The CDR3 covers 13 residues, taking in both the cysteine and the phenylalanine. Only CDR3 DNA is held: 39 bases, read in frame from base 1. V and J are trimmed by 8 bases and 2 bases, and the gene matches miss 5 bases of the junction. CDR1 is given as SGHTA and CDR2 as FQGNSA, both from the germline V gene. The record originates from a study of blood T cell repertoires in COVID-19 (dated by TCRdb to the early 2020s). The study in broad terms: Samples covering the acute and convalescent phases of COVID-19 were provided by collaborators in the United States, Italy and Spain. The dataset comprised deeply sampled blood TCRbeta repertoires from subjects exposed to, actively infected with, or recovered from COVID-19. Where available, HLA class I and class II types were taken from metadata supplied by the sample provider and were not determined by assay-based typing. The prospective study material was composed of cDNA or gDNA derived from T cells, B-cell-depleted T cells, or PBMCs. A de-identified subject ID, COVID-19 status, age in years and sex were almost always included in the sample metadata. Samples came from the ongoing ImmuneRACE study (first 160 participants) plus 1,254 subjects from 6 global collaborators. The repertoires were released in a freely available public database intended as a resource for research on the immune response to SARS-CoV-2. Results the study describes overall, beyond this receptor: Clinical and demographic metadata were provided uncurated, with the amount varying by source and participant.

The collaborating institutions used their own protocols to collect whole blood in K2EDTA tubes. For TCRbeta analysis, collaborators shipped samples as frozen whole blood, isolated PBMCs, or DNA extracted from either of those sample types. TCRbeta CDR3 regions were amplified from genomic DNA by means of the immunoSEQ Assay, a bias-controlled multiplex PCR. Regarding the original processing steps: Nucleated cell counts per sample were estimated from amplification of reference gene primers within the assay. Sequence reads were collapsed and filtered to measure the absolute abundance of every unique TCRbeta CDR3 rearrangement. Productive Simpson clonality was computed per sample as the square root of Simpson's diversity index over productive rearrangements. TCRdb holds this immuneACCESS table with in-frame rearrangements only. Some clones are missing; in checked studies, unresolved V genes explain under half, and the rest has no known cause. That table furnishes V, J and clone size, whereas the DNA furnished D and trimming. The sample table holds about 340,000 clones, of which more than 70% were seen once. The ten largest clones add up to 2.5% to 3% of the sample.

Recombination joined TRBV7-2 with TRBJ1-2; 7 nucleotides in the junction match TRBD1. The TCR comes from a man between 25 and 39 years old with active or convalescent COVID-19. Sequencing was carried out using peripheral blood. The sequenced DNA is TGTGCCAGCCGCCAGACAGGGAACTATGGCTACACCTTC. Its protein product is CASRQTGNYGYTF. Beyond the CDR3, the reference TRBV7-2 and TRBJ1-2 genes provide the residues; the full variable domain reads: GAGVSQSPSNKVTEKGKDVELRCDPISGHTALYWYRQSLGQGLEFLIYFQGNSAPDKSGLPSDRFSAERTGGSVSTLTIQRTQQEDSAVYLCASRQTGNYGYTFGSGTRLTVV.